This T cell receptor beta chain was profiled in a study of response to subunit inactivated influenza vaccine. V lost 1 base and J lost 2, with 15 bases in between. Germline assignment: CDR1 SGHAT and CDR2 FQNNGV. The CDR3 has 17 amino acids. Each CDR3 protein is one row after TCRdb ran MiXCR on the RT-PCR reads. The sample holds about 240,000 distinct CDR3 sequences, roughly an eighth seen once. Source: non-naive T cells sorted from PBMCs, taken around 15 days before vaccination. J is TRBJ2-1 and V is TRBV11-2; D gene uncertain. This clonotype originated in a man between 50 and 59 years old who received an inactivated influenza vaccine. The CDR3 region is CASSLVPPVFPYNEQFF. CDR3 DNA sequence: TGTGCCAGCAGCTTAGTTCCCCCGGTCTTCCCCTACAATGAGCAGTTCTTC.